One and the same sample provided the 20 T cell receptor beta chains below, sequenced in a study of T cells in narcolepsy. Produced via immunoSEQ multiplex PCR; TCRdb's table is partial and in-frame only. The sample records 25,000 to 35,000 clones, 83% being singletons. The sequenced sample consisted of memory (CD45RA-) CD4+ T cells from blood. Receptor source: a human donor in good health.

This chain connects TRBV2 to TRBJ1-1; the D is unclear. Germline V CDR1 and CDR2: SNHLY, FYNNEI. V was trimmed by 4 bases and J by 1 base, leaving 10 bases between them. This CDR3 contains 14 residues. CDR3 protein: CASSAQFANTEAFF. In DNA form, the CDR3 reads TGTGCCAGCAGTGCCCAGTTTGCGAACACTGAAGCTTTCTTT.

The V call is TRBV2, the J call TRBJ2-3, with 9 bases fitting TRBD2. J lost 1 base, V lost 2 bases, and 4 bases had no gene match. The CDR3 totals 16 residues. Germline V gene lookup returns CDR1 SNHLY and CDR2 FYNNEI. The CDR3 loop is CASSEKASGGTDTQYF. DNA of the CDR3: TGTGCCAGCAGTGAAAAGGCTAGCGGGGGCACAGATACGCAGTATTTT.

This clone was seen once. This chain uses TRBV6-1 with TRBJ2-1; 9 bases map to TRBD1. Germline CDR1 and CDR2: MNHNS and SASEGT. The J segment lost 0 bases and the V segment lost 2 bases, leaving 8 bases of the junction unmatched. This CDR3 has 18 residues. The DNA of the CDR3 is TGTGCCAGCAGTGAATGGTCGACAGGGGGGGCCTCCTACAATGAGCAGTTCTTC. Its protein product is CASSEWSTGGASYNEQFF.

This clone has more than one count but fewer than ten. The rearrangement uses TRBV10-1 and TRBJ1-6; perhaps TRBD1 as D (5 bases). Germline V gene lookup returns CDR1 WNHNN and CDR2 SYGVQD (reference sequence). The CDR3 is 14 amino acids. V gave up 2 bases and J gave up 9 bases, with 11 bases separating them. The CDR3 sequence is CASSELRESSPLHF. CDR3 nucleotide sequence: TGCGCCAGCAGTGAGCTCAGGGAGAGTTCACCCCTCCACTTT.

This chain links TRBV7-6 with TRBJ1-2; maybe TRBD1 (5 bases). This CDR3 contains 14 residues. Per germline, CDR1 SGHVS and CDR2 FNYEAQ. Trimming removed 5 bases at V and 6 bases at J, with 16 bases between. The CDR3 nucleotides read TGTGCCAGCAGCACAGAGGGGTTAACGGATGGCTACACCTTC. Its translation is CASSTEGLTDGYTF.

The gene calls are TRBV19 and TRBJ1-4; TRBD1 might be the D (5 bases). The germline gives CDR1 LNHDA, CDR2 SQIVND (reference sequence). Trimming left V 6 bases short and J 4 bases short, with 18 bases between. The CDR3 length is 16 residues. The CDR3 is CASSSGRGNYNEKLFF. For the CDR3, the DNA is TGTGCCAGTAGCTCGGGACGGGGGAACTATAATGAAAAACTGTTTTTT.

Note on this clone: Other DNA variants within this sample encode the same CDR3. The chain uses TRBV12-5 and TRBJ1-2; D is ambiguous. The CDR3 has 14 amino acids. Looked up from germline, CDR1 is LGHNT and CDR2 is FRNRAP. With 9 bases removed from V and 5 bases from J, the gap between germline ends came to 19 bases. CDR3 sequence: CASGLGPSEYGYTF. DNA for the CDR3: TGTGCTAGCGGTCTCGGACCGTCCGAGTATGGCTACACCTTC.

With respect to this clone: The sample has other DNA sequences that encode this CDR3 too. CDR3 region: CASSLEDTQYF. The CDR3 bases are TGTGCCAGCAGCTTAGAGGATACGCAGTATTTT. This chain connects TRBV7-2 to TRBJ2-3; D gene ambiguous. CDR1 SGHTA and CDR2 FQGNSA come from the germline V gene. Trimming left V 1 base short and J 6 bases short, with 2 bases between. CDR3 length: 11 amino acids.

The chain joins TRBV7-8 to TRBJ1-1; D might be TRBD1 (5 bases). Trimming left V 2 bases short and J 5 bases short, with 9 bases between. The CDR3 loop spans 13 amino acids. CDR1 SGHVS and CDR2 FQNEAQ come from the germline V gene. The CDR3 region has the DNA TGTGCCAGCAGCTTAAGGCAGGGAACTGAAGCTTTCTTT. Translating gives CASSLRQGTEAFF. The whole variable domain, remainder taken from reference TRBV7-8 and TRBJ1-1, is GAGVSQSPRYKVAKRGQDVALRCDPISGHVSLFWYQQALGQGPEFLTYFQNEAQLDKSGLPSDRFFAERPEGSVSTLKIQRTQQEDSAVYLCASSLRQGTEAFFGQGTRLTVV.

This clone was seen a few times. As DNA, the CDR3 is TGTGCCAGCTCACCAGAGGCAGGGTGGAATCAGCCCCAGCATTTT. It codes for CASSPEAGWNQPQHF. The rearrangement uses TRBV18 and TRBJ1-5; D may be TRBD1 (5 bases). The CDR3 loop spans 15 amino acids. Trimming left V 2 bases short and J 4 bases short, with 12 bases between. The V gene's germline CDR1 is KGHSH and CDR2 LQKENI.

The V and J genes are TRBV5-5 and TRBJ1-4; TRBD1 matches at 10 bases. This CDR3 has 16 amino acids. V trimming: 5 bases; J trimming: 0 bases; junction bases outside the gene matches: 4. Germline CDR1 SGHKS, CDR2 YYEKEE (reference sequence). The CDR3 sequence is CASSFGQGATNEKLFF. DNA for the CDR3: TGTGCCAGCAGTTTCGGACAGGGGGCAACTAATGAAAAACTGTTTTTT.

The chain joins TRBV4-3 to TRBJ1-6, with D possibly matching TRBD1 (5 bases). Trimming removed 4 bases from V and 5 bases from J, with 12 bases in between. In germline, CDR1 is LGHNA, CDR2 YSLEER. The CDR3 loop spans 15 amino acids. DNA for the CDR3: TGCGCCAGCAGCCCTACCGGGACCAATAATTCACCCCTCCACTTT. Translated, it gives CASSPTGTNNSPLHF.

This sequence joins TRBV5-1 and TRBJ1-1; 9 bases map to TRBD1. The V gene's germline CDR1 is SGHRS and CDR2 YFSETQ. Trimming at V came to 3 bases and at J to 5 bases, leaving 5 bases not matched to a gene. This CDR3 is 14 amino acids long. The CDR3 bases are TGCGCCAGCAGCTCCAAGGACAGGGGTACTGAAGCTTTCTTT. Amino acid sequence: CASSSKDRGTEAFF.

V and J are TRBV6-1 and TRBJ2-7; TRBD1 might be the D (6 bases). The CDR3 is made up of 15 amino acids. V lost 5 bases, J lost 3 bases, and 17 bases lay in between. Germline assignment: CDR1 MNHNS and CDR2 SASEGT. This CDR3 reads CASSPSQGFYYEQYF. CDR3 nucleotides: TGTGCCAGCAGTCCGTCTCAGGGGTTTTACTACGAGCAGTACTTC.

J is TRBJ1-2 and V is TRBV7-2; 7 nucleotides align to TRBD1. Germline V gene data show CDR1 as SGHTA and CDR2 as FQGNSA. V lost 5 bases to trimming and J lost 2 bases; unmatched junction nucleotides: 2. The CDR3 totals 13 residues. The CDR3 DNA reads as TGTGCCAGCAGCCCGGGACAGAACTATGGCTACACCTTC. This gives the protein CASSPGQNYGYTF.

V is TRBV4-1 and J is TRBJ2-2; possible D gene TRBD1, 5 bases. V gave up 8 bases and J gave up 0 bases, with 13 bases separating them. The CDR3 contains 15 residues. CDR1 is MGHRA and CDR2 is YSYEKL in the germline V gene. CDR3 in DNA: TGCGCCAGCTGTAATGGGGCCGCGAACACCGGGGAGCTGTTTTTT. Protein: CASCNGAANTGELFF.

This clone was seen only a few times. The CDR3 sequence is CASSLILAGAAGQFF. CDR3 nucleotides: TGTGCCAGCAGCTTAATCCTAGCGGGGGCCGCCGGGCAGTTCTTC. V and J are TRBV7-2 and TRBJ2-1, with TRBD2 identical over 10 bases. The length of the CDR3 is 15 residues. J lost 12 bases, V lost 2 bases, and 10 bases had no gene match. In germline, CDR1 is SGHTA, CDR2 FQGNSA.

This clone has only a few counts. V usage is TRBV7-9 and J usage is TRBJ2-5; 7 bases line up with TRBD1. V lost 2 bases to trimming and J lost 3 bases; unmatched junction nucleotides: 15. This CDR3 contains 18 residues. CDR1 and CDR2 (germline): SEHNR, FQNEAQ (reference sequence). CDR3 coding DNA: TGTGCCAGCAGCTTACCTTCGACAGGGTGGTCGACAAAAGAGACCCAGTACTTC. This sequence encodes CASSLPSTGWSTKETQYF.

A single count supports this clone. V usage is TRBV2 and J usage is TRBJ1-2; D is perhaps TRBD1 (5 bases). The CDR3 is made up of 15 amino acids. With 4 bases removed from V and 4 bases from J, the gap between germline ends came to 16 bases. From germline, CDR1 is SNHLY and CDR2 FYNNEI. This chain's CDR3 is CASSVGRPQGYGYTF. CDR3 sequence (DNA): TGTGCCAGCAGTGTGGGACGACCCCAGGGCTATGGCTACACCTTC.

The rearrangement joins TRBV7-2 to TRBJ2-5, with a weak D call TRBD1 (5 bases). The CDR3 sequence is 14 residues long. V lost 3 bases and J 5 bases, leaving 13 bases between the germline ends. The germline V gene encodes CDR1 SGHTA and CDR2 FQGNSA. DNA of the CDR3: TGTGCCAGCAGCTTTTCAGGGTACGGTGAGACCCAGTACTTC. It translates to CASSFSGYGETQYF.